This TCR beta chain was retrieved from a study of CD8 T cells in ankylosing spondylitis. Study outcomes and limitations: Some of the motif variants had earlier been found in reactive arthritis patients' fluid and blood. Ankylosing spondylitis blood appeared to carry a characteristic TCR beta motif of fewer than 10 highly homologous variants. Reportedly, significant enrichment of disease-linked clones occurred in matched ankylosing spondylitis synovial fluid.

Remarks on this clonotype: Its specificity is unknown.

CDR3 size: 16 residues. Germline V gene sequence: CDR1 SQVTM, CDR2 ANQGSEA. J was trimmed by 4 bases and V by 5 bases; bases with no gene match: 10. Libraries for TCR beta were made by quantitative 5'-RACE with molecular barcodes. TCRdb called the 5' RACE reads again in MiXCR, with one record for every CDR3 protein. Counted here are 200,000 to 300,000 distinct CDR3 sequences, 10% occurring once; the ten biggest clones make up roughly 2.5%. V is TRBV29-1 and J is TRBJ2-5; 13 nucleotides align to TRBD2. This clonotype was sampled from a male donor with ankylosing spondylitis or in good health (not recorded which). Sequencing input: blood, either unsorted or a sorted T cell fraction (not recorded which). The CDR3, as DNA: TGCAGCGTTCAGACTAGCGGGGGGTTTTGGGGAGAGACCCAGTACTTC. It is translated as CSVQTSGGFWGETQYF.